This T cell receptor beta chain comes out of a study of blood T cell repertoires in COVID-19. The CDR3 is 17 amino acids. Clones were sequenced by immunoSEQ multiplex PCR, and TCRdb holds only the in-frame ones, with some missing. This sample has roughly 180,000 clones, with almost 80% found just once. J is TRBJ2-7 and V is TRBV21-1; no check of the table's D call, TRBD2, against the DNA was made. TRBV21-1 corresponds to a pseudogene. Material for sequencing was peripheral blood. This TCR derives from a man in his fifties or sixties with active or convalescent COVID-19. The DNA for the CDR3 is TGTGCCAGCAGCAAAGGATCGGGTAGCGGGAGCTTCTACGAGCAGTACTTC. It is translated as CASSKGSGSGSFYEQYF.